One sample yielded the 19 T cell receptor beta chains listed below, sequenced in a study of Graves' ophthalmopathy and Graves' hyperthyroidism. The authors amplified TCR beta CDR3 regions, and they did so from RNA transcripts for repertoire sequencing. The workflow started with a first-round RT-PCR run with HTBI primers and then moved on to a second-round multiplex PCR. Using its own MiXCR run on the multiplex PCR reads, TCRdb lists one record per CDR3 protein. Of under 400,000 distinct CDR3 sequences in the sample, roughly 17% were seen once. Source material: peripheral blood. These receptor sequences come from an adult man with Graves' ophthalmopathy.

This clonotype was found many times. V is TRBV6-5 and J is TRBJ2-5; 10 bases fit TRBD2. Germline V gene data show CDR1 as MNHEY and CDR2 as SVGAGI. After removal of 2 bases from V and 4 bases from J, the junction contained 13 bases not matched to a gene. The CDR3 covers 18 residues. CDR3 sequence reads: CASSYGTYSAGGGETQYF. The DNA for the CDR3 is TGTGCCAGCAGTTACGGGACGTATTCAGCGGGGGGGGGAGAGACCCAGTACTTC.

The rearrangement links TRBV12-3 or TRBV12-4 to TRBJ1-5; 9 bases match TRBD1. The CDR3 runs 15 residues. The junction had 6 bases not matched to a gene; V was cut back by 6 bases and J by 3 bases. The CDR3 loop reads CASSPDRGDNQPQHF. As DNA, the CDR3 is TGTGCCAGCAGCCCGGACAGGGGCGACAATCAGCCCCAGCATTTT.

In its sample, this clonotype was seen many times. The chain combines TRBV12-3 or TRBV12-4 with TRBJ1-2; TRBD1 matches 8 bases. The CDR3 has 15 residues. The V and J ends lost 8 bases and 2 bases, in that order; junction bases with no gene match: 10. CDR3 nucleotide sequence: TGTGCCAGCGTTGCCCCGGGACAGGAGAACTATGGCTACACCTTC. Translation gives CASVAPGQENYGYTF.

This clonotype was picked up many times. The chain has TRBV29-1 and TRBJ2-5; D remains ambiguous. The CDR3 covers 12 residues. Germline values: CDR1 SQVTM, CDR2 ANQGSEA. Trimming pared 3 bases from V and 5 bases from J, leaving 10 bases between. CDR3 nucleotides: TGCAGCGTTGAGCTTACTATGGAGACCCAGTACTTC. It translates to CSVELTMETQYF.

This clonotype appeared many times. The chain links TRBV5-1 to TRBJ1-2; D is unclear. Per the germline V gene, CDR1 is SGHRS and CDR2 is YFSETQ. Trimming took off 2 bases at V and 6 bases at J, with 14 bases between the two ends. The CDR3 consists of 14 residues. CDR3 nucleotides: TGCGCCAGCAGCTTAACCTCTTCAGGCGATGGCTACACCTTC. Amino acids: CASSLTSSGDGYTF.

The sample holds many counts of this clonotype. This sequence joins TRBV6-5 and TRBJ2-7, with D maybe TRBD1 (5 bases). The CDR3 loop spans 14 amino acids. CDR1 and CDR2 from the germline V gene are MNHEY and SVGAGI. The germline V and J ends were trimmed by 3 bases and 6 bases, with 15 bases remaining between them. CDR3 sequence (DNA): TGTGCCAGCAGTTATACGCAACAGGCGTCCGAGCAGTACTTC. It translates to CASSYTQQASEQYF.

This clonotype was detected ten times or more. The rearrangement uses TRBV7-2 and TRBJ2-7; TRBD1 matches at 9 bases. Germline CDR1 is SGHTA and CDR2 is FQGNSA. The length of the CDR3 is 14 residues. Trimming took 5 bases from V and 6 from J; bases not matched to a gene: 8. CDR3 in DNA: TGTGCCAGCAGCCCCGGGACAGGGTTCGGCGAGCAGTACTTC. This codes for CASSPGTGFGEQYF. The complete variable domain, with remaining parts taken from reference TRBV7-2 and TRBJ2-7, reads GAGVSQSPSNKVTEKGKDVELRCDPISGHTALYWYRQSLGQGLEFLIYFQGNSAPDKSGLPSDRFSAERTGGSVSTLTIQRTQQEDSAVYLCASSPGTGFGEQYFGPGTRLTVT.

This clonotype was seen only a few times. The chain carries TRBV4-1 and TRBJ1-2; D is possibly TRBD1 (5 bases). CDR3 length: 15 residues. Germline values: CDR1 MGHRA, CDR2 YSYEKL. The V end lost 1 base, the J end lost 4 bases, and 13 bases lay between the germline ends. The CDR3 loop is CASSQGEQGTYGYTF. CDR3 coding DNA: TGCGCCAGCAGCCAAGGAGAGCAGGGTACCTATGGCTACACCTTC.

This clonotype has at least ten counts. The J gene is TRBJ2-2, the V gene TRBV4-3, with D possibly being TRBD2 (5 bases). V lost 0 bases, J lost 2 bases, and 7 bases lay in between. CDR1 and CDR2 (germline): LGHNA, YSLEER. The CDR3 has 15 residues. CDR3 coding DNA: TGCGCCAGCAGCCAAGACCGACTAAACACCGGGGAGCTGTTTTTT. It translates to CASSQDRLNTGELFF.

On this clonotype: This clone may be a read error of a much larger clone one base away. The chain is built from TRBV3-1 and TRBJ2-7; D remains unclear. Trimming stripped 0 bases from V and 9 bases from J, with 9 bases between. This CDR3 region has 12 residues. CDR1 LGHDT and CDR2 YNNKEL come from the germline V gene (reference sequence). DNA of the CDR3: TGTGCCAGCAGCCAAGATTCGGTCGGGCAGTACTTC. The encoded protein is CASSQDSVGQYF.

This clonotype was detected ten times or more. This chain uses TRBV13 with TRBJ1-2; D gene ambiguous. The CDR3 totals 13 residues. The germline gives CDR1 PRHDT, CDR2 FYEKMQ (reference sequence). V lost 5 bases and J lost 9, with 16 bases in between. The CDR3 nucleotides are TGTGCCAGCAGCCTGGCGACGCCGGTCAGCTACACCTTC. Amino acid sequence: CASSLATPVSYTF.

The sample holds many counts of this clonotype. This chain connects TRBV28 to TRBJ2-7, with D unresolved. The V gene lost 5 bases and the J gene lost 9 bases, with 17 bases spanning the gap. Germline V CDR1 and CDR2: MDHEN, SYDVKM. The CDR3 totals 13 residues. CDR3 residues: CASSQDGPAGQYF. DNA of the CDR3: TGTGCCAGCAGTCAGGACGGCCCCGCAGGGCAGTACTTC. Full variable domain (missing parts from reference TRBV28 and TRBJ2-7): DVKVTQSSRYLVKRTGEKVFLECVQDMDHENMFWYRQDPGLGLRLIYFSYDVKMKEKGDIPEGYSVSREKKERFSLILESASTNQTSMYLCASSQDGPAGQYFGPGTRLTVT.

The CDR3 DNA reads TGCGCCAGCAGTGCCTTCTCGGGTGTTCTCAAAAGGAGGACCCAGTACTTC. It encodes CASSAFSGVLKRRTQYF. This chain joins TRBV10-1 and TRBJ2-5, with D uncertain. Germline V gene data show CDR1 as WNHNN and CDR2 as SYGVQD (reference sequence). V lost 4 bases and J lost 7, with 25 bases in between. This CDR3 region has 17 residues.

The rearrangement links TRBV28 to TRBJ2-7; D gene unclear. V was trimmed by 5 bases and J by 4 bases, leaving 15 bases between them. CDR1 is MDHEN and CDR2 is SYDVKM in the germline V gene. This CDR3 spans 14 amino acids. Written as DNA, the CDR3 is TGTGCCAGCAGTCCCAGGTTCGTTTTGTACGAGCAGTACTTC. Amino acid sequence: CASSPRFVLYEQYF.

Many counts were recorded for this clonotype. The V gene is TRBV6-2 or TRBV6-3, the J gene TRBJ1-1; no firm D call. Looked up from germline, CDR1 is MNHEY and CDR2 is SVGEGT. With 6 bases removed from V and 0 bases from J, the gap between germline ends came to 8 bases. CDR3 length equals 13 residues. CDR3 protein: CASSAQMNTEAFF. The CDR3 DNA sequence: TGTGCCAGCAGCGCCCAGATGAACACTGAAGCTTTCTTT.

In its sample, this clonotype was seen many times. The chain is built from TRBV28 and TRBJ1-2; a possible D gene is TRBD1 (5 bases). Looked up from germline, CDR1 is MDHEN and CDR2 is SYDVKM. V shed 8 bases and J shed 8 bases, with 15 bases lying between them. The CDR3 spans 12 residues. The CDR3 bases are TGTGCCAGCGTCGGGGCAGTGAGGGGCTACACCTTC. It is translated as CASVGAVRGYTF.

In this sample, this clonotype turned up many times. The V call is TRBV6-1, the J call TRBJ1-1; 7 bases are a match to TRBD1. Losses at the gene ends were 6 bases for V and 3 bases for J; bases not matched to a gene: 4. The CDR3 spans 13 residues. Germline assignment: CDR1 MNHNS and CDR2 SASEGT. The CDR3 loop is CASSDRVDTEAFF. The CDR3 DNA sequence: TGTGCCAGCAGCGACAGGGTCGACACTGAAGCTTTCTTT.

Many counts were recorded for this clonotype. The chain uses TRBV20-1 and TRBJ1-6; D is ambiguous. The V gene's germline CDR1 is DFQATT and CDR2 SNEGSKA (reference sequence). V was pared by 5 bases and J by 3 bases, with 14 bases between. CDR3 length: 15 amino acids. CDR3 in DNA: TGCAGTGCTTCGTATGAGGGATTCTATAATTCACCCCTCCACTTT. It translates to CSASYEGFYNSPLHF.

At least ten counts were recorded for this clonotype. The rearrangement joins TRBV7-3 to TRBJ2-7; no firm D call. The CDR3 totals 15 residues. The germline V gene has CDR1 SGHTA and CDR2 FQGTGA. Trimming pared 3 bases from V and 0 bases from J, leaving 12 bases between. The CDR3, as DNA: TGTGCCAGCAGCTTGGCTGGAGAAGGCTCCTACGAGCAGTACTTC. It translates to CASSLAGEGSYEQYF.